This T cell receptor (beta chain) was documented in a study of blood T cell repertoires in COVID-19. Overall study: The study drew acute and convalescent COVID-19 samples from the United States, Italy and Spain. The analysed material was cDNA or gDNA that came from T cells, B-cell-depleted T cells, or PBMCs.

The CDR3 length is 13 residues. Trimming removed 5 bases at V and 0 bases at J, with 7 bases between. Seattle participants joined during active infection and were tracked over time. Under the authors' procedure: How many nucleated cells were present was estimated from reference gene primer amplification. Method: immunoSEQ multiplex PCR; TCRdb's copy keeps in-frame clones and lacks some. V and J calls plus clone size are reproduced from that table; the DNA served to infer D and trimming. The data contain 55,000 to 70,000 clones, roughly nine tenths of them singletons. This receptor was obtained from a woman between 45 and 65 years old with COVID-19, enrolled during active disease. Input material: peripheral blood. This sequence joins TRBV12-3 or TRBV12-4 and TRBJ2-5; TRBD2 is a possible D gene (5 bases). The CDR3 nucleotides read TGTGCCAGCAGTCCCGGGAACCAAGAGACCCAGTACTTC. Its protein product is CASSPGNQETQYF.